The rows below give T cell receptor beta chains drawn from one sample of a study of blood T cell repertoires in COVID-19. Only in-frame clones appear in the TCRdb table, and some are missing; sequencing was by immunoSEQ multiplex PCR. Of 150,000 to 200,000 clones listed, 75% to 90% are singletons. The specimen sequenced was peripheral blood. The receptors stem from a man in his 70s with active or convalescent COVID-19. CDR3s leave out the opening cysteine and the closing phenylalanine or tryptophan. Each record gives: clone size, V gene, CDR3 protein. Size values are once, few and many counts, or a class for expanded clones, and some rows have none.

-,TRBV11-2,ASSLDLPVYNEQF
-,TRBV1,TSSRINFPPTNSNQPQH
-,TRBV2,ASSRSGLQETQY
-,TRBV3-1/TRBV3-2,ASSQVTGGPAETQY
-,TRBV15,ATSRSPRMNTEAF
once,TRBV5-6,ASSAQNTQY
-,TRBV10-3,AISALVRGQGAEGYT
-,TRBV7-9,ASSLLTGGEEQY
few,TRBV7-2,ASRASGGTTPGEQY
-,TRBV9,ASSVAFPGAGNTIY
-,TRBV27,ASSASTPATGFTEAF
-,TRBV4-1,ASSQDHPAGEETQY
once,TRBV30,AWSVGAGNTIY
-,TRBV28,ASISPGNLEAF
-,TRBV6-5,ASSYGRGSGNTIY
once,TRBV2,ASRAGRGADTQY
-,TRBV6-2/TRBV6-3,ASSYRQVLRNEQF
-,TRBV28,ASSLVSVIGVETEAF
few,TRBV20-1,SARDSGELF
-,TRBV5-5,ASIPIGSGNEQF
-,TRBV11-3,ASSLAPTTGSSYNEQF
-,TRBV28,ASSFPGNTEAF